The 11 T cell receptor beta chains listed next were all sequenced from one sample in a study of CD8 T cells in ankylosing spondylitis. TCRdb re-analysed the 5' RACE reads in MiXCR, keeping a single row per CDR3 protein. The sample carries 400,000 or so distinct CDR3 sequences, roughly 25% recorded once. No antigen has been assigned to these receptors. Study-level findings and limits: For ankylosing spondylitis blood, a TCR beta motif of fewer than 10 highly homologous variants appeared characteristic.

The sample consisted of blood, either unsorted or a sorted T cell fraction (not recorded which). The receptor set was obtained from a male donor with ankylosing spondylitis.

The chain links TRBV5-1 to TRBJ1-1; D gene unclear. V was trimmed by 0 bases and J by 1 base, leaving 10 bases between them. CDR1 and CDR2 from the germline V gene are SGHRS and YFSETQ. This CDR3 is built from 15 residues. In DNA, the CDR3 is TGCGCCAGCAGCTTGGCGACCGACACGAACACTGAAGCTTTCTTT. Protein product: CASSLATDTNTEAFF.

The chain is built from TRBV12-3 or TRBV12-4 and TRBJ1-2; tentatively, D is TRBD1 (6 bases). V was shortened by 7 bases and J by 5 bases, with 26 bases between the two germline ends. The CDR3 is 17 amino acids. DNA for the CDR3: TGTGCCAGCACCTTCTTGGGGGCCCTTAGGGAGACGTATGGCTACACCTTC. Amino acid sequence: CASTFLGALRETYGYTF.

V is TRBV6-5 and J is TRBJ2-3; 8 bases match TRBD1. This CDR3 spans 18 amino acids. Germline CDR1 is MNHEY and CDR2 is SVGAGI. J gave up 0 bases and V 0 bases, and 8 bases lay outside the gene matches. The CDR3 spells CASSYSIQGATSTDTQYF. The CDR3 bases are TGTGCCAGCAGTTACTCGATCCAGGGGGCTACTAGCACAGATACGCAGTATTTT.

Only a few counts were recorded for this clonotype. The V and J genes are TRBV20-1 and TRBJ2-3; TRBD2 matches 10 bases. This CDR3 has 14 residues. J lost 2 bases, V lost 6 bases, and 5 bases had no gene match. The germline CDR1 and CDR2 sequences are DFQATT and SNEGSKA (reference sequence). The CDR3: CSAWTSGHTDTQYF. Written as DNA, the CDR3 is TGCAGTGCGTGGACTAGCGGACACACAGATACGCAGTATTTT.

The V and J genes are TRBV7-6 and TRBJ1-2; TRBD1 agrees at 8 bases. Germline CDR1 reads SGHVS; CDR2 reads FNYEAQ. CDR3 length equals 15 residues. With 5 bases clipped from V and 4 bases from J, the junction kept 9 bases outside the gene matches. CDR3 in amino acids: CASSLGGQGPYGYTF. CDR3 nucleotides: TGTGCCAGCAGCCTTGGAGGACAGGGCCCCTATGGCTACACCTTC.

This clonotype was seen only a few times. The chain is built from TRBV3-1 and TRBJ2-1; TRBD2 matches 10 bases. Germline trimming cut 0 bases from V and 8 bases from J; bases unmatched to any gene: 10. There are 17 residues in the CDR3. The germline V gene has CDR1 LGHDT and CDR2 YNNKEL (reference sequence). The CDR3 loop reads CASSQDRGTSAVDEQFF. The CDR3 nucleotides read TGTGCCAGCAGCCAAGATCGAGGGACTAGCGCCGTCGATGAGCAGTTCTTC.

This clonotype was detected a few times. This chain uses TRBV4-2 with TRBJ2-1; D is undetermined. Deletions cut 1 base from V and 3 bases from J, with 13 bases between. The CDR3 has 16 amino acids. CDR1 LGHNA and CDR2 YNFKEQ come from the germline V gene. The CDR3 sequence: CASSQGEQTLYNEQFF. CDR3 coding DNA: TGTGCCAGCAGCCAAGGGGAACAGACTCTCTACAATGAGCAGTTCTTC.

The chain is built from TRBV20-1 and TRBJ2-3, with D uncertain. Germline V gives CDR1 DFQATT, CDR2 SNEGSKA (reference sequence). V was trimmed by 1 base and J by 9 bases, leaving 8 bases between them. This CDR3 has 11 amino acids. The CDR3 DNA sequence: TGCAGTGCTAGAGCGCGGAGAACGCAGTATTTT. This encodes CSARARRTQYF.

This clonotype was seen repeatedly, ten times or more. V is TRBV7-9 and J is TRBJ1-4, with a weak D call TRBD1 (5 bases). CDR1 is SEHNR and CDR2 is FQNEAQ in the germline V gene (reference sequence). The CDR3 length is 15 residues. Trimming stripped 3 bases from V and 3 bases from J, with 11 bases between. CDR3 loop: CASSFRQYSNEKLFF. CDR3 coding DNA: TGTGCCAGCAGCTTCAGACAGTACTCTAATGAAAAACTGTTTTTT. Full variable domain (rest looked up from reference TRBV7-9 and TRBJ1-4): DTGVSQNPRHKITKRGQNVTFRCDPISEHNRLYWYRQTLGQGPEFLTYFQNEAQLEKSRLLSDRFSAERPKGSFSTLEIQRTEQGDSAMYLCASSFRQYSNEKLFFGSGTQLSVL.

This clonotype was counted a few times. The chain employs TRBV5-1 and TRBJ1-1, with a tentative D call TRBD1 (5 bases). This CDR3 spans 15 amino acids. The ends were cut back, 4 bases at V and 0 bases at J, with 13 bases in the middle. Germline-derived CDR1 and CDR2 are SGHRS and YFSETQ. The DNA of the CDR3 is TGCGCCAGCAGCAAGGACACAACGGTGAACACTGAAGCTTTCTTT. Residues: CASSKDTTVNTEAFF.

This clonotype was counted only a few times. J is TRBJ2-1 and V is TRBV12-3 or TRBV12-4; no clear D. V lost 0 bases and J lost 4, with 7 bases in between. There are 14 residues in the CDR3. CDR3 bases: TGTGCCAGCAGTTTAGCGGCGGCTTACAATGAGCAGTTCTTC. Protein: CASSLAAAYNEQFF.